This passage covers 30 T cell receptor beta chains from one sample sequenced in a study of blood T cell repertoires in COVID-19. Sequenced by immunoSEQ multiplex PCR; TCRdb stores in-frame clones only, minus some. The sample has under 300,000 clones; around 90% are singletons. Sequenced: peripheral blood. The source is a woman aged 70-85 years with active or convalescent COVID-19.

The chain combines TRBV7-9 with TRBJ1-1, with D possibly matching TRBD1 (5 bases). Trimming took 4 bases from V and 1 from J, leaving 10 bases between them. This CDR3 is built from 14 residues. CDR1 is SEHNR and CDR2 is FQNEAQ in the germline V gene (reference sequence). Here the CDR3 DNA reads TGTGCCAGCAGCTCGGGACTCCCGAACACTGAAGCTTTCTTT. It encodes CASSSGLPNTEAFF.

This clone was seen a handful of times. The chain joins TRBV14 to TRBJ1-2; D possibly corresponds to TRBD1 (5 bases). Deletions cut 5 bases from V and 4 bases from J, with 17 bases between. CDR3 length: 15 amino acids. Per germline, CDR1 SGHDN and CDR2 FVKESK. This chain's CDR3 is CASSYGGSPPYGYTF. The CDR3 DNA sequence: TGTGCCAGCAGCTACGGGGGGAGCCCCCCCTATGGCTACACCTTC.

The genes are TRBV6-1 and TRBJ2-7, with D possibly TRBD1 on 5 matching bases. Looked up from germline, CDR1 is MNHNS and CDR2 is SASEGT. The V end lost 2 bases, the J end lost 4 bases, and 12 bases lay between the germline ends. This CDR3 region has 14 residues. The CDR3 spells CASSELWGLYEQYF. CDR3 coding DNA: TGTGCCAGCAGTGAACTCTGGGGCTTATACGAGCAGTACTTC.

The rearrangement uses TRBV6-6 and TRBJ2-7; the D is unclear. This CDR3 contains 12 residues. Germline assignment: CDR1 MNHNY and CDR2 SVGAGI (reference sequence). V gave up 5 bases and J gave up 0 bases, with 5 bases separating them. CDR3 sequence (DNA): TGTGCCAGCAGTGAGGTCTCCTACGAGCAGTACTTC. Translation gives CASSEVSYEQYF.

In DNA form, the CDR3 reads TGTGCCAGCCCTCCGTTAGCGGGGGATACAGATACGCAGTATTTT. Amino acid sequence: CASPPLAGDTDTQYF. The chain couples TRBV6-6 to TRBJ2-3; 9 bases align to TRBD2. Germline V lookup: CDR1 MNHNY, CDR2 SVGAGI (reference sequence). The length of the CDR3 is 15 residues. The ends lost 8 bases at V and 3 bases at J; junction bases unmatched: 9.

The chain joins TRBV3-1 (or the pseudogene TRBV3-2) to TRBJ1-6; D gene uncertain. The V and J ends lost 4 bases and 7 bases respectively, with 8 bases between them. The CDR3 length is 13 residues. In germline, CDR1 is LGHDT, CDR2 YNNKEL (reference sequence). CDR3 sequence (DNA): TGTGCCAGCAGCCCCGAGGTCAATTCACCCCTCCACTTT. Translated, it gives CASSPEVNSPLHF.

The chain is built from TRBV7-2 and TRBJ2-1, with 8 bases lining up with TRBD2. Trimming at V came to 2 bases and at J to 9 bases, leaving 9 bases not matched to a gene. Germline CDR1 and CDR2: SGHTA and FQGNSA. This CDR3 is built from 15 residues. DNA of the CDR3: TGTGCCAGCAGCTTACTGACGGGGGGGTTCCGTGAGCAGTTCTTC. It specifies CASSLLTGGFREQFF.

This chain uses TRBV4-3 with TRBJ2-1; 11 bases are shared with TRBD1. V lost 1 base to trimming and J lost 4 bases; unmatched junction nucleotides: 0. Germline V gene sequence: CDR1 LGHNA, CDR2 YSLEER. CDR3 length: 15 amino acids. The CDR3 DNA sequence: TGCGCCAGCAGCCAAGGGGACAGGGGGTACAATGAGCAGTTCTTC. Encoded protein: CASSQGDRGYNEQFF.

The chain carries TRBV11-2 and TRBJ1-2; D is ambiguous. This CDR3 comprises 15 residues. The V end lost 5 bases, the J end lost 0 bases, and 13 bases lay between the germline ends. Germline CDR1 reads SGHAT; CDR2 reads FQNNGV. CDR3 sequence reads: CASSPGGRTNYGYTF. In DNA form, the CDR3 reads TGTGCCAGCAGCCCTGGCGGGCGAACTAACTATGGCTACACCTTC.

The chain uses TRBV11-2 and TRBJ1-1; D is possibly TRBD1 (5 bases). The V gene's germline CDR1 is SGHAT and CDR2 FQNNGV. This CDR3 has 15 residues. V lost 0 bases and J 0 bases, leaving 8 bases between the germline ends. The CDR3 nucleotides are TGTGCCAGCAGCTTAGACAGGGCCATGAACACTGAAGCTTTCTTT. Protein: CASSLDRAMNTEAFF.

The chain combines TRBV5-5 with TRBJ1-2, with D possibly TRBD1 on 5 matching bases. Trimming stripped 1 base from V and 8 bases from J, with 21 bases between. There are 16 residues in the CDR3. Germline lookup yields CDR1 SGHKS and CDR2 YYEKEE (reference sequence). The CDR3 sequence is CASSLTTSAGIGGYTF. The DNA of the CDR3 is TGTGCCAGCAGCTTGACGACGAGTGCAGGGATCGGCGGCTACACCTTC.

V is TRBV19 and J is TRBJ1-6; D ambiguous. The ends were cut back, 5 bases at V and 0 bases at J, with 20 bases in the middle. The germline CDR1 and CDR2 sequences are LNHDA and SQIVND (reference sequence). This CDR3 comprises 19 residues. DNA of the CDR3: TGTGCCAGTAGTTTGCACCACGACGAGGCCAGCTCCTATAATTCACCCCTCCACTTT. Protein sequence: CASSLHHDEASSYNSPLHF.

The rearrangement joins TRBV29-1 to TRBJ1-1, with D perhaps TRBD1 (6 bases). Trimming took off 8 bases at V and 5 bases at J, with 12 bases between the two ends. Per germline, CDR1 SQVTM and CDR2 ANQGSEA. This CDR3 is built from 11 residues. The CDR3 here is CSPRRGTEAFF. CDR3 nucleotides: TGCAGCCCCCGTAGGGGGACTGAAGCTTTCTTT. The full variable domain, in which reference TRBV29-1 and TRBJ1-1 provide the parts outside the CDR3, is SAVISQKPSRDICQRGTSLTIQCQVDSQVTMMFWYRQQPGQSLTLIATANQGSEATYESGFVIDKFPISRPNLTFSTLTVSNMSPEDSSIYLCSPRRGTEAFFGQGTRLTVV.

The V and J genes are TRBV5-6 and TRBJ1-2; D is possibly TRBD1 (5 bases). Trimming took 4 bases from V and 10 from J, leaving 11 bases between them. Germline CDR1 SGHDT, CDR2 YYEEEE. CDR3 size: 11 residues. In DNA form, the CDR3 reads TGTGCCAGCAGCAAGACAGTCACCTACACCTTC. It codes for CASSKTVTYTF.

The chain has TRBV2 and TRBJ2-3; possibly TRBD1 for D (5 bases). The germline V gene encodes CDR1 SNHLY and CDR2 FYNNEI. Trimming took off 4 bases at V and 2 bases at J, with 10 bases between the two ends. This CDR3 region has 14 residues. The CDR3 reads CASSVRATTDTQYF. The CDR3 bases are TGTGCCAGCAGTGTCAGGGCCACCACAGATACGCAGTATTTT.

J is TRBJ1-2 and V is TRBV6-5, with TRBD1 identical over 9 bases. CDR1 and CDR2 from the germline V gene are MNHEY and SVGAGI. This CDR3 has 12 residues. V lost 6 bases, J lost 11 bases, and 7 bases stayed unmatched. The CDR3 spells CASSDRGTRYTF. The CDR3 bases are TGTGCCAGCAGCGACAGGGGGACTAGGTACACCTTC.

This rearrangement joins TRBV7-2 to TRBJ1-2; 7 bases match TRBD1. V shed 2 bases and J 2 bases; nucleotides not matched to a gene: 2. The germline V gene encodes CDR1 SGHTA and CDR2 FQGNSA. This CDR3 is built from 14 residues. The CDR3 DNA reads TGTGCCAGCAGCTTAATGGGACAGAACTATGGCTACACCTTC. Protein product: CASSLMGQNYGYTF.

The chain links TRBV23-1 to TRBJ1-6; D possibly corresponds to TRBD1 (6 bases). TRBV23-1 is marked as an open reading frame, function uncertain. V dropped 0 bases and J dropped 6 bases, with 21 bases sitting between them. The CDR3 extends over 19 amino acids. The CDR3 loop is CASSQSGRCDRPSNSPLHF. CDR3 sequence (DNA): TGCGCCAGCAGTCAATCGGGGCGGTGCGACAGGCCTTCTAATTCACCCCTCCACTTT.

The V gene is TRBV7-2, the J gene TRBJ2-5, with TRBD2 as a possible D gene (6 bases). The germline CDR1 and CDR2 sequences are SGHTA and FQGNSA. V shed 3 bases and J shed 7 bases, with 15 bases lying between them. The CDR3 contains 14 residues. The chain's CDR3 is CASSFEVAGGTQYF. The DNA of the CDR3 is TGTGCCAGCAGCTTTGAGGTAGCCGGGGGGACCCAGTACTTC.

This chain joins TRBV6-2 or TRBV6-3 and TRBJ2-2; 7 positions agree with TRBD1. Germline trimming cut 5 bases from V and 5 bases from J; bases unmatched to any gene: 14. Germline CDR1 is MNHEY and CDR2 is SVGEGT. The CDR3 extends over 17 amino acids. In nucleotides, the CDR3 is TGTGCCAGCAGTCACGACAGGGTCCGGATAGGGACCGGGGAGCTGTTTTTT. Translation: CASSHDRVRIGTGELFF.

This chain joins TRBV28 and TRBJ1-2; 7 bases align to TRBD1. The CDR3 is made up of 15 amino acids. The V gene's germline CDR1 is MDHEN and CDR2 SYDVKM. V lost 6 bases to trimming and J lost 4 bases; unmatched junction nucleotides: 11. This CDR3 reads CASRVYRDSLYGYTF. Here the CDR3 DNA reads TGTGCCAGCAGAGTTTACCGGGACAGCCTCTATGGCTACACCTTC.

This rearrangement joins TRBV4-3 to TRBJ1-1; the D gene is possibly TRBD1 (6 bases). V was cut by 1 base and J by 3 bases, with 12 bases left in between. The length of the CDR3 is 15 residues. Per the germline V gene, CDR1 is LGHNA and CDR2 is YSLEER. Here the CDR3 reads CASSQAAGVDTEAFF. The CDR3, as DNA: TGCGCCAGCAGCCAAGCGGCAGGGGTCGACACTGAAGCTTTCTTT.

Concerning this clone itself: The sample has other DNA sequences that encode this CDR3 too. The V and J genes are TRBV5-5 and TRBJ2-2; TRBD1 matches at 10 bases. With V trimmed by 4 bases and J by 4 bases, 7 bases remained unmatched. The germline V gene has CDR1 SGHKS and CDR2 YYEKEE (reference sequence). The CDR3 sequence is 16 residues long. This chain's CDR3 is CASSTAGQGLTGELFF. In DNA, the CDR3 is TGTGCCAGCAGCACCGCGGGACAGGGGCTCACCGGGGAGCTGTTTTTT.

The chain is built from TRBV7-9 and TRBJ1-1, with a possible D match to TRBD1 (5 bases). V was cut by 5 bases and J by 2 bases, with 12 bases left in between. The length of the CDR3 is 14 residues. Germline values: CDR1 SEHNR, CDR2 FQNEAQ (reference sequence). As DNA, the CDR3 is TGTGCCAGCAGCCTCAGGACACAAAACACTGAAGCTTTCTTT. Its protein product is CASSLRTQNTEAFF.

The CDR3: CASSYSSYDRGDGYTF. In DNA, the CDR3 is TGTGCCAGCAGTTACTCCTCTTACGACAGGGGTGACGGCTACACCTTC. This chain links TRBV6-5 with TRBJ1-2, with TRBD1 identical over 8 bases. CDR1 is MNHEY, CDR2 SVGAGI, per germline. V gave up 0 bases and J gave up 8 bases; unmatched junction bases: 11. The CDR3 has 16 residues.

The chain is built from TRBV7-2 and TRBJ1-5; D is unresolved. From germline, CDR1 is SGHTA and CDR2 FQGNSA. This CDR3 region has 14 residues. V lost 1 base and J 9 bases, leaving 13 bases between the germline ends. CDR3 loop: CASSLGDLDLPQHF. For the CDR3, the DNA is TGTGCCAGCAGCTTAGGTGACTTAGACCTGCCCCAGCATTTT.

The rearrangement uses TRBV6-2 or TRBV6-3 and TRBJ1-5; D is unclear. Germline CDR1 MNHEY, CDR2 SVGEGT. Trimming removed 6 bases at V and 9 bases at J, with 15 bases between. The CDR3 covers 13 residues. CDR3 nucleotides: TGTGCCAGCAGCGAGATCGGCCAGGCGCCCCAGCATTTT. This gives the protein CASSEIGQAPQHF.

This chain uses TRBV18 with TRBJ1-2; D perhaps matches TRBD1 (6 bases). Trimming cost V 4 bases and J 0 bases, with 21 bases left between them. The CDR3 is made up of 18 amino acids. CDR1 is KGHSH, CDR2 LQKENI, per germline. CDR3 sequence reads: CASSRTRGGPASNYGYTF. The CDR3 DNA reads as TGTGCCAGCTCACGCACGCGGGGGGGGCCCGCTTCTAACTATGGCTACACCTTC.

This clone has more than one count but fewer than ten. The chain is built from TRBV18 and TRBJ1-5, with TRBD1 as a possible D gene (6 bases). The germline V and J ends were trimmed by 3 bases and 7 bases, with 13 bases remaining between them. Germline V gene data show CDR1 as KGHSH and CDR2 as LQKENI. This CDR3 has 14 residues. CDR3 sequence (DNA): TGTGCCAGCTCACCTCAGGGGCTCGGGCAGCCCCAGCATTTT. It encodes CASSPQGLGQPQHF.

This chain uses TRBV3-1 (or the pseudogene TRBV3-2) with TRBJ1-1, with 8 bases identical to TRBD1. J lost 1 base, V lost 4 bases, and 2 bases had no gene match. This CDR3 has 14 residues. Per germline, CDR1 LGHDT and CDR2 YNNKEL (reference sequence). CDR3: CASSLGTGNTEAFF. CDR3 in DNA: TGTGCCAGCAGCCTTGGGACAGGGAACACTGAAGCTTTCTTT.